These 18 T cell receptor beta chains originate from one sample sequenced in a study of T cell repertoires in cytomegalovirus infection. One entry per CDR3 protein, called by TCRdb with MiXCR from the reads. The sample shows about 900,000 distinct CDR3 sequences, more than 25% of them seen only once. Their antigen targets remain unknown. The sample in question was cultured CD8+ T cells from PBMCs, obtained from culture after CMV antigen stimulation. The receptors stem from a human donor in good health (CMV status not recorded). Some clones in this sample may be carry-over from other donors' samples.

This clonotype was counted only a few times. This chain joins TRBV12-3 or TRBV12-4 and TRBJ2-1, with D hard to call. Deletions cut 8 bases from V and 4 bases from J, with 21 bases between. This CDR3 has 16 amino acids. CDR3 residues: CASAPGIAAAYNEQFF. CDR3 DNA: TGTGCCAGCGCCCCAGGCATTGCGGCCGCGTACAATGAGCAGTTCTTC.

This clonotype was counted a few times. The gene calls are TRBV20-1 and TRBJ2-5; 10 bases fit TRBD2. V dropped 7 bases and J dropped 4; count of bases not matched to a gene: 9. This CDR3 region has 14 residues. The V gene's germline CDR1 is DFQATT and CDR2 SNEGSKA (reference sequence). The CDR3 bases are TGCAGTGTCCAAAGCGGGGGGGCGGCAGAGACCCAGTACTTC. Encoded protein: CSVQSGGAAETQYF.

This chain joins TRBV7-8 and TRBJ2-2; TRBD1 aligns across 10 bases. Germline lookup yields CDR1 SGHVS and CDR2 FQNEAQ. The CDR3 runs 12 residues. The DNA of the CDR3 is TGTGAGACAGGGGGCAACACCGGGGAGCTGTTTTTT. This sequence encodes CETGGNTGELFF.

This clonotype was observed at least ten times. The chain uses TRBV7-8 and TRBJ2-1; 9 bases line up with TRBD2. Germline CDR1 and CDR2: SGHVS and FQNEAQ. This CDR3 is built from 16 residues. The V and J ends lost 5 bases and 6 bases, in that order; junction bases with no gene match: 11. CDR3 loop: CASSPRRGGAFNEQFF. CDR3 nucleotide sequence: TGTGCCAGCAGCCCTCGGCGGGGGGGCGCGTTCAATGAGCAGTTCTTC.

The rearrangement uses TRBV7-4 and TRBJ1-2; D ambiguous. Germline values: CDR1 SGHVT, CDR2 SQSDAQ. This CDR3 is built from 14 residues. Trimming took off 5 bases at V and 7 bases at J, with 17 bases between the two ends. This CDR3 reads CASSRTGPDGGYTF. Here the CDR3 DNA reads TGTGCCAGCAGCAGGACCGGGCCGGACGGTGGCTACACCTTC.

The J gene is TRBJ1-6, the V gene TRBV11-2, with 7 bases aligning to TRBD1. The CDR3 contains 18 residues. The trim removed 0 bases at V and 7 bases at J, leaving 12 bases unmatched. Germline-derived CDR1 and CDR2 are SGHAT and FQNNGV. CDR3: CASSLELRTGNLNSPLHF. CDR3 DNA: TGTGCCAGCAGCTTAGAGCTCCGGACAGGCAATCTAAATTCACCCCTCCACTTT. The full variable domain, in which reference TRBV11-2 and TRBJ1-6 provide the parts outside the CDR3, is EAGVAQSPRYKIIEKRQSVAFWCNPISGHATLYWYQQILGQGPKLLIQFQNNGVVDDSQLPKDRFSAERLKGVDSTLKIQPAKLEDSAVYLCASSLELRTGNLNSPLHFGNGTRLTVT.

The chain combines TRBV11-3 with TRBJ2-1, with 10 bases fitting TRBD1. Germline V gene sequence: CDR1 SGHNT, CDR2 YENEEA. This CDR3 has 18 residues. V lost 0 bases and J lost 5; bases outside the gene matches: 10. The CDR3 coding sequence is TGTGCCAGCAGCTTAGATGGGGGCGACAGGGGGCTCCACAATGAGCAGTTCTTC. Translated, it gives CASSLDGGDRGLHNEQFF. The variable domain in full, with the rest retrieved from reference TRBV11-3 and TRBJ2-1, is EAGVVQSPRYKIIEKKQPVAFWCNPISGHNTLYWYLQNLGQGPELLIRYENEEAVDDSQLPKDRFSAERLKGVDSTLKIQPAELGDSAVYLCASSLDGGDRGLHNEQFFGPGTRLTVL.

This clonotype came up a few times. The V gene is TRBV27, the J gene TRBJ2-3, with D maybe TRBD2 (6 bases). Between the trimmed V and J ends, which lost 7 bases and 2 bases, there was a span of 16 bases. This CDR3 comprises 15 residues. CDR1 is MNHEY, CDR2 SMNVEV, per germline (reference sequence). CDR3: CASTSEGGYTDTQYF. Here the CDR3 DNA reads TGTGCCAGCACCTCGGAGGGAGGCTACACAGATACGCAGTATTTT.

The sample holds many counts of this clonotype. This chain uses TRBV7-6 with TRBJ2-1; D unclear. The CDR3 covers 13 residues. The V end lost 3 bases, the J end lost 8 bases, and 11 bases lay between the germline ends. Germline CDR1 is SGHVS and CDR2 is FNYEAQ. This CDR3 reads CASSFISGDEQFF. CDR3 sequence (DNA): TGTGCCAGCAGCTTTATATCGGGTGATGAGCAGTTCTTC.

This clonotype was counted at least ten times. J is TRBJ1-1 and V is TRBV12-3 or TRBV12-4; TRBD1 matches 8 bases. CDR3 length equals 14 residues. V gave up 3 bases and J gave up 8 bases; unmatched junction bases: 8. The DNA for the CDR3 is TGTGCCAGCAGTTTGAGCAGGGGGCTGCCCGAAGCTTTCTTT. As protein: CASSLSRGLPEAFF.

The genes are TRBV28 and TRBJ2-5; D is undetermined. This CDR3 has 14 amino acids. Trimming pared 8 bases from V and 3 bases from J, leaving 16 bases between. The germline V gene encodes CDR1 MDHEN and CDR2 SYDVKM. This CDR3 reads CASGIQNLKETQYF. The CDR3, as DNA: TGTGCCAGCGGCATACAGAACCTTAAAGAGACCCAGTACTTC.

V usage is TRBV27 and J usage is TRBJ2-2, with D uncertain. Per germline, CDR1 MNHEY and CDR2 SMNVEV (reference sequence). Deletions cut 8 bases from V and 4 bases from J, with 11 bases between. The CDR3 length is 13 residues. The CDR3 bases are TGTGCCAGCGGGCGGCGCGGCACCGGGGAGCTGTTTTTT. Translated: CASGRRGTGELFF.

This chain uses TRBV4-1 with TRBJ2-3, with TRBD1 identical over 7 bases. Trimming at V came to 5 bases and at J to 6 bases, leaving 11 bases not matched to a gene. The CDR3 has 15 amino acids. The germline V gene has CDR1 MGHRA and CDR2 YSYEKL. As DNA, the CDR3 is TGCGCCAGCAGCAGACGACAGGGAGTGGCGGATACGCAGTATTTT. This translates into CASSRRQGVADTQYF.

The rearrangement uses TRBV4-1 and TRBJ1-4; D is possibly TRBD1 (5 bases). Germline-derived CDR1 and CDR2 are MGHRA and YSYEKL. V was shortened by 0 bases and J by 8 bases, with 13 bases between the two germline ends. This CDR3 has 15 amino acids. For the CDR3, the DNA is TGCGCCAGCAGCCAAGATGGGGGGACGGGAGAAAAACTGTTTTTT. Translation: CASSQDGGTGEKLFF.

This CDR3 reads CASTNSRLETQYF. CDR3 coding DNA: TGTGCCAGCACCAACTCGAGATTAGAGACCCAGTACTTC. The chain joins TRBV6-6 to TRBJ2-5; D is undetermined. V gave up 7 bases and J gave up 4 bases, with 13 bases separating them. Germline CDR1 and CDR2: MNHNY and SVGAGI (reference sequence). The CDR3 length is 13 residues.

This chain connects TRBV7-9 to TRBJ2-5; maybe TRBD2 (6 bases). This CDR3 has 15 residues. Germline values: CDR1 SEHNR, CDR2 FQNEAQ (reference sequence). V shed 5 bases and J shed 4 bases, with 17 bases lying between them. CDR3 bases: TGTGCCAGCAGCCCTTTCGGAGGGGATATAGAGACCCAGTACTTC. This translates into CASSPFGGDIETQYF.

This rearrangement joins TRBV7-9 to TRBJ1-2; the match to TRBD1 covers 7 bases. Looked up from germline, CDR1 is SEHNR and CDR2 is FQNEAQ (reference sequence). J lost 4 bases, V lost 5 bases, and 13 bases had no gene match. CDR3 length equals 16 residues. CDR3 bases: TGTGCCAGCAGCCCTCGCCTGGCTACAGGGGCCTATGGCTACACCTTC. Amino acids: CASSPRLATGAYGYTF.

V gene TRBV7-3 combines with J gene TRBJ2-1, with D perhaps matching TRBD2 (5 bases). Germline CDR1 reads SGHTA; CDR2 reads FQGTGA. V lost 2 bases to trimming and J lost 8 bases, with 19 bases between them. This CDR3 region has 16 residues. The CDR3 coding sequence is TGTGCCAGCAGCTTAGGGGTCCAGGCTAGCACCGATGAGCAGTTCTTC. It is translated as CASSLGVQASTDEQFF. Together with reference TRBV7-3 and TRBJ2-1, the CDR3 gives the full variable domain: GAGVSQTPSNKVTEKGKYVELRCDPISGHTALYWYRQSLGQGPEFLIYFQGTGAADDSGLPNDRFFAVRPEGSVSTLKIQRTERGDSAVYLCASSLGVQASTDEQFFGPGTRLTVL.